Presented here are 13 T cell receptor beta chains from one specimen sequenced in a study of OX40 agonist ivuxolimab in advanced cancers. The data were produced by immunoSEQ multiplex PCR, yet TCRdb's version contains in-frame clones alone and is incomplete. The table shows tens of thousands of clones, with almost 90% occurring only once. The sequencing used CD4+ or CD8+ T cells sorted from blood, collected in a trial of the OX40 agonist ivuxolimab. The source is an adult with an advanced solid tumor such as melanoma, head and neck, liver or kidney cancer.

The chain combines TRBV27 with TRBJ1-6, with D uncertain. In germline, CDR1 is MNHEY, CDR2 SMNVEV (reference sequence). Trimming pared 3 bases from V and 8 bases from J, leaving 11 bases between. The CDR3 extends over 14 amino acids. The CDR3 coding sequence is TGTGCCAGCAGTTTGCGGAGAAGCGATTCACCCCTCCACTTT. Encoded protein: CASSLRRSDSPLHF.

The chain has TRBV6-5 and TRBJ2-7; D is uncertain. The V end lost 4 bases, the J end lost 4 bases, and 8 bases lay between the germline ends. CDR1 and CDR2 (germline): MNHEY, SVGAGI. The CDR3 totals 12 residues. Here the CDR3 DNA reads TGTGCCAGCAGTTTTAGCATGTACGAGCAGTACTTC. Translation gives CASSFSMYEQYF.

The chain carries TRBV7-9 and TRBJ2-5; TRBD2 agrees at 8 bases. The germline gives CDR1 SEHNR, CDR2 FQNEAQ (reference sequence). V lost 1 base to trimming and J lost 5 bases; unmatched junction nucleotides: 9. The CDR3 runs to 16 residues. The CDR3 spells CASSLVAGGPRETQYF. CDR3 nucleotides: TGTGCCAGCAGCTTAGTGGCGGGGGGCCCCCGGGAGACCCAGTACTTC.

This chain connects TRBV14 to TRBJ2-5; 7 bases fit TRBD1. In germline, CDR1 is SGHDN, CDR2 FVKESK. The V gene end was trimmed by 6 bases and the J gene end by 2 bases; junction bases not matched to a gene: 3. The CDR3 is 13 residues long. CDR3 nucleotides: TGTGCCAGCAGGCCACAGGGGCAAGAGACCCAGTACTTC. Its protein is CASRPQGQETQYF.

The chain couples TRBV7-6 to TRBJ2-5; 9 positions match TRBD1. The CDR3 has 15 amino acids. In germline, CDR1 is SGHVS, CDR2 FNYEAQ. Trimming removed 4 bases from V and 4 bases from J; junction bases left unmatched: 7. The CDR3 nucleotides read TGTGCCAGCAGCTCAATCCCGGGACAGGGAGAGACCCAGTACTTC. Translating gives CASSSIPGQGETQYF.

The chain is built from TRBV7-3 and TRBJ2-3; 7 bases agree with TRBD1. Germline CDR1 and CDR2: SGHTA and FQGTGA. The V segment lost 4 bases and the J segment 1 base; nucleotides outside the gene matches: 5. This CDR3 spans 15 amino acids. CDR3 protein: CASSSNGQGTDTQYF. The CDR3 bases are TGTGCCAGCAGCTCAAATGGACAGGGCACAGATACGCAGTATTTT.

The V gene is TRBV18, the J gene TRBJ2-5; D unclear. There are 15 residues in the CDR3. V was pared by 6 bases and J by 5 bases, with 19 bases between. Germline lookup yields CDR1 KGHSH and CDR2 LQKENI. This CDR3 reads CASSLGRPTRETQYF. The CDR3, as DNA: TGTGCCAGCTCCCTCGGACGTCCAACCCGGGAGACCCAGTACTTC.

This sequence joins TRBV29-1 and TRBJ2-7, with TRBD2 matching over 9 bases. Germline V gene lookup returns CDR1 SQVTM and CDR2 ANQGSEA. This CDR3 contains 13 residues. J was trimmed by 3 bases and V by 4 bases; bases with no gene match: 4. The CDR3 DNA reads TGCAGCGTTGTACTAGCGGGCGGCTACGAGCAGTACTTC. Translated, it gives CSVVLAGGYEQYF.

The genes are TRBV5-1 and TRBJ2-7; possibly TRBD1 for D (6 bases). Germline values: CDR1 SGHRS, CDR2 YFSETQ. The V end was cut by 4 bases, the J end by 7 bases, with 9 bases between. This CDR3 spans 11 amino acids. The CDR3 protein is CASSTDREQYF. In nucleotides, the CDR3 is TGCGCCAGCAGCACAGACAGGGAGCAGTACTTC.

This clone was seen once. V is TRBV10-3 and J is TRBJ2-1; 9 positions match TRBD2. After removal of 4 bases from V and 0 bases from J, the junction contained 1 base not matched to a gene. In germline, CDR1 is ENHRY, CDR2 SYGVKD. The CDR3 extends over 15 amino acids. The CDR3 bases are TGTGCCATCAGTGTAGCGGGAGTCTCCTACAATGAGCAGTTCTTC. The encoded protein is CAISVAGVSYNEQFF.

On this clone itself: One end of the junction is discordant with germline, which a read error may explain. Other nucleotide sequences from this sample produce the same CDR3. Here the CDR3 reads CASSQDRNF. DNA for the CDR3: TGCGCCAGCAGCCAGGACAGGAACTTT. The chain couples TRBV5-8 to TRBJ1-1; 7 bases line up with TRBD1. The germline CDR1 and CDR2 sequences are SGHTS and YDEGEE. CDR3 length equals 9 residues.

The chain couples TRBV23-1 to TRBJ2-2; weak D call: TRBD2 (5 bases). TRBV23-1 is labeled an ORF, and its function is uncertain. The CDR3 spans 19 residues. V was trimmed by 0 bases and J by 4 bases, leaving 21 bases between them. CDR3 nucleotide sequence: TGCGCCAGCAGTCAATCATGGACTCCCATAATTTATGCCACCGGGGAGCTGTTTTTT. Its protein is CASSQSWTPIIYATGELFF.

The chain joins TRBV5-1 to TRBJ2-1; perhaps D is TRBD1 or TRBD2 (6 bases each). The V gene lost 2 bases and the J gene lost 9 bases, with 9 bases spanning the gap. Germline loops: CDR1 SGHRS, CDR2 YFSETQ. This CDR3 has 12 amino acids. CDR3 protein: CASSLGGFEQFF. The CDR3 DNA sequence: TGCGCCAGCAGCTTAGGGGGGTTTGAGCAGTTCTTC.